This T cell receptor (beta chain) was identified in a study of tumor-infiltrating lymphocytes in glioblastoma multiforme. General study results and limits: Only one glioblastoma patient had TCR and mutation analysis. Clone frequencies may be distorted by unequal TCR transcripts per cell. Functional subtype sorting of these T cells was not performed.

The germline CDR1 and CDR2 sequences are ENHRY and SYGVKD. The CDR3 covers 21 residues. Multiple V-beta primers and a C-beta primer amplified TCRB from RNA. TCRB-specific cDNA synthesis used around 550 ng of total RNA. TCRdb reprocessed the multiplex PCR reads via MiXCR and lists one record per CDR3 protein. The top ten hold around 35% of the sample, which has some 32,000 distinct CDR3 sequences, around 60% seen once. As for this clonotype: The target antigen is unknown. The junction shows a germline mismatch at one end, possibly a read error.

The sequenced sample was brain tumor tissue. J is TRBJ2-1 and V is TRBV10-3; TRBD2 matches 14 bases. The origin of this receptor is a male donor with glioblastoma. The CDR3 region has the DNA TGTGCCATCAGGGATCCGACTAGCGGGAGGGCAGGGGCAAACTCCTACAATGAGCAGTCCTTC. Its translation: CAIRDPTSGRAGANSYNEQSF.